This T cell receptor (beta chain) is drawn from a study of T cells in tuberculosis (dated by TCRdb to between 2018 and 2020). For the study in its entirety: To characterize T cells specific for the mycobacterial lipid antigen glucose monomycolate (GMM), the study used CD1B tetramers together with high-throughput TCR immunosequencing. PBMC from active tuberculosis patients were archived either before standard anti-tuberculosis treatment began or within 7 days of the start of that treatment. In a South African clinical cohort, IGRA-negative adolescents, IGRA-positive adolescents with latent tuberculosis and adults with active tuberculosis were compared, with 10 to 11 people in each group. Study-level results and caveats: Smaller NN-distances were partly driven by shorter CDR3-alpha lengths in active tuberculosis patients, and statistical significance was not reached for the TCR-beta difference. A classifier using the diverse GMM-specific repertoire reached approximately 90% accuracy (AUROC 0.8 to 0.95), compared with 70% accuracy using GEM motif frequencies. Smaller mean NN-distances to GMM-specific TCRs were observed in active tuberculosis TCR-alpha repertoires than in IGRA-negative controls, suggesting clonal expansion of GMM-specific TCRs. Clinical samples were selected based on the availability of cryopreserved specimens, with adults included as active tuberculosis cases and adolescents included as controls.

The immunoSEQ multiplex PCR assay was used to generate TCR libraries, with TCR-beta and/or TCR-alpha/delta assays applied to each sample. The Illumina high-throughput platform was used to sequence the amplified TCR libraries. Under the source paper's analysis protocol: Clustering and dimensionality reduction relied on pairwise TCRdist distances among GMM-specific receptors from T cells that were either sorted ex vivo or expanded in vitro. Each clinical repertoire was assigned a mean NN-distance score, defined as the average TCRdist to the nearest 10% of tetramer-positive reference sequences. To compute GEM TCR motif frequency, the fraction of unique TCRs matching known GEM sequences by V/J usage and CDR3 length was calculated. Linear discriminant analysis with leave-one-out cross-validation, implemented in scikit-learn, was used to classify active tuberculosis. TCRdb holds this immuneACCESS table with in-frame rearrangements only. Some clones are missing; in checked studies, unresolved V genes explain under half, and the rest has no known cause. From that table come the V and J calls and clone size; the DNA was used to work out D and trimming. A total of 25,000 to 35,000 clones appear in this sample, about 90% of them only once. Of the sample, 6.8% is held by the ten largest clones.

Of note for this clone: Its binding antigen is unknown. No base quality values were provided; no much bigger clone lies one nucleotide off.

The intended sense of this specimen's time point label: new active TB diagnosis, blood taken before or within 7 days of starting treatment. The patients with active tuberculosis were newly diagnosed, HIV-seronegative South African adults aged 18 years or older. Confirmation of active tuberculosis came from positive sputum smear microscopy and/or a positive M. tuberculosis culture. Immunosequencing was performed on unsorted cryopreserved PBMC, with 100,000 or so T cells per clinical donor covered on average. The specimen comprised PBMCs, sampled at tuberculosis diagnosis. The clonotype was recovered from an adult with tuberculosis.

In nucleotides, the sequence is TGTGCCAGCACCGGACAGGGACGGGGTGAGCAGTTCTTC. The translation is CASTGQGRGEQFF. The V and J segments used are TRBV27 and TRBJ2-1; TRBD1 lines up with 8 middle nucleotides. The CDR3, cysteine through phenylalanine, is 13 amino acids long. This entry keeps only the CDR3 DNA: 39 bases, framed from base 1. Per the germline V gene (reference sequence), MNHEY is the CDR1 and SMNVEV is the CDR2. For this chain, trimming is 7 bases at the V end and 9 bases at the J end, and the number of junction bases without a gene match is 8.